Presented here are 5 T cell receptor beta chains from one specimen sequenced in a study of T cell responses to AZD1222 COVID-19 vaccine. Some clones are missing from TCRdb's copy, which holds only in-frame ones; the method was immunoSEQ multiplex PCR. The sample lists 150,000 to 170,000 clones, approximately 87% seen once, with about 5.1% in the top ten. The specimen was peripheral blood, collected on day 0 of MenACWY control vaccination. All receptors come from an adult in good health.

This chain uses TRBV5-1 with TRBJ1-2; D is ambiguous. Germline V gene data show CDR1 as SGHRS and CDR2 as YFSETQ. The CDR3 sequence is 16 residues long. V was cut by 0 bases and J by 8 bases, with 20 bases left in between. This CDR3 reads CASSLEGRGYLGGYTF. Here the CDR3 DNA reads TGCGCCAGCAGCTTGGAAGGGCGAGGGTACCTAGGGGGCTACACCTTC.

The chain couples TRBV29-1 to TRBJ2-7, with 8 positions matching TRBD2. After removal of 4 bases from V and 6 bases from J, the junction contained 8 bases not matched to a gene. The CDR3 has 13 amino acids. Germline CDR1 is SQVTM and CDR2 is ANQGSEA. CDR3 sequence (DNA): TGCAGCGTTGGGCCGGGACTAGAAGCCGAGCAGTACTTC. This encodes CSVGPGLEAEQYF.

The chain has TRBV7-2 and TRBJ2-7, with TRBD1 identical over 7 bases. The germline gives CDR1 SGHTA, CDR2 FQGNSA. The CDR3 has 13 residues. V was clipped by 5 bases and J by 6 bases; unmatched bases: 7. The CDR3 nucleotides are TGTGCCAGCAGCGACTCACAGGGGAGCGAGCAGTACTTC. Protein sequence: CASSDSQGSEQYF.

The CDR3: CASSQGASNPYNEQFF. CDR3 sequence (DNA): TGTGCCAGCAGCCAAGGGGCCAGCAACCCCTACAATGAGCAGTTCTTC. This rearrangement joins TRBV3-1 (or the pseudogene TRBV3-2) to TRBJ2-1; D remains ambiguous. Germline loops: CDR1 LGHDT, CDR2 YNNKEL (reference sequence). The V gene lost 1 base and the J gene lost 2 bases, with 12 bases spanning the gap. The CDR3 contains 16 residues.

The rearrangement links TRBV28 to TRBJ1-6; maybe TRBD1 (6 bases). Germline-derived CDR1 and CDR2 are MDHEN and SYDVKM. V gave up 9 bases and J gave up 4 bases, with 19 bases separating them. This CDR3 is built from 16 residues. The CDR3 sequence is CASSQGRGLYNSPLHF. The CDR3 coding sequence is TGTGCCAGTTCACAGGGTCGGGGTCTGTATAATTCACCCCTCCACTTT.